Reported below is one T cell receptor (beta chain). Its antigen is unidentified. A second about 6 to 12 cycle PCR used barcoded and J-beta primers. Each cDNA molecule received a tag from a template-switch adaptor that had 12 random nucleotides. There were at least 3 million CDR3-containing paired-end reads obtained from each sample. TCRdb itself ran the 5' RACE reads through MiXCR, one entry per CDR3 protein. The sample holds over 950,000 distinct CDR3 sequences, 30% to 40% seen once. This specimen comes from a study of blood T cells in healthy people across ages. This CDR3 comprises 13 residues. Trimming stripped 2 bases from V and 4 bases from J, with 9 bases between. The germline V gene encodes CDR1 MNHNY and CDR2 SVGAGI (reference sequence). Study-level points and caveats: It was the long-lived donors that had more naive CD4+ cells and higher diversity than aged donors. Bulk PBMC profiling left naive and antigen-experienced comparisons inconclusive.

The TCR sequence derives from a man between 18 and 35 years old in good health. The sample comprised blood. The V and J genes are TRBV6-6 and TRBJ2-7, with D unclear. The CDR3 bases are TGTGCCAGCAGTTACGACGACGGATACGAGCAGTACTTC. It translates to CASSYDDGYEQYF.